This is a list of T cell receptor beta chains from one sample in a study of blood T cell repertoires in COVID-19. Method: immunoSEQ multiplex PCR; TCRdb's copy keeps in-frame clones and lacks some. Among tens of thousands of clones listed, about 83% were seen once. The specimen sequenced was peripheral blood. The receptors shown here come from a man aged 50-60 years with active COVID-19. Each CDR3 is given with its conserved first and last residue. The D gene is left open where the match is weak. Not all rows give a size; the values are once, few, many and, for expanded clones, a class.

>TRBJ2-3|NA|NA|TRBV12-3/TRBV12-4
TGTGCCAGCAGTTCTTCCGTCACAGATACGCAGTATTTT
CASSSSVTDTQYF
>TRBJ2-5|NA|NA|TRBV3-1/TRBV3-2
TGTGCCAGCAGCCCCGGGGACTACCAAGAGACCCAGTACTTC
CASSPGDYQETQYF
>TRBJ2-3|NA|TRBD2|TRBV7-3
TGTGCCAGCAGCTTACGGACTAGCGGGTTTAGCACAGATACGCAGTATTTT
CASSLRTSGFSTDTQYF
>TRBJ1-4|NA|NA|TRBV7-9
TGTGCCATCTCCGGGAGGTCTAATGAAAAACTGTTTTTT
CAISGRSNEKLFF
>TRBJ2-3|once|NA|TRBV7-2
TGTGCCAGCAGCTTATCCTACAGGGGGGGGGATACGCAGTATTTT
CASSLSYRGGDTQYF
>TRBJ1-5|NA|NA|TRBV24-1
TGTGCCACCAGTGCCCATAGCAATCAGCCCCAGCATTTT
CATSAHSNQPQHF
>TRBJ1-5|NA|NA|TRBV10-2
TGCGCCAGCAGTGAAGTGGACAACTCGCCCCAGCATTTT
CASSEVDNSPQHF
>TRBJ1-6|NA|NA|TRBV2
TGTGCCAGCAGTGACCGGGAGCTGCGGGACTCACCCCTCCACTTT
CASSDRELRDSPLHF
>TRBJ2-1|NA|TRBD2|TRBV11-2
TGTGCCAGCAGCTTAGATCGGCCTAGCGGGGGTGGTTATGAGCAGTTCTTC
CASSLDRPSGGGYEQFF
>TRBJ2-3|once|TRBD2|TRBV5-4
TGTGCCAGCAGCCCGGGGGGGGGCACAGATACGCAGTATTTT
CASSPGGGTDTQYF
>TRBJ2-7|NA|NA|TRBV21-1
TGTGCCAGCAGGGTCTTCATGGGGGGGAGGCCCTACGAGCAGTACTTC
CASRVFMGGRPYEQYF
>TRBJ2-1|NA|NA|TRBV3-1/TRBV3-2
TGTGCCAGCAGCCCTACCTGGGGGCGGAGCTCCTACAATGAGCAGTTCTTC
CASSPTWGRSSYNEQFF
>TRBJ1-2|NA|NA|TRBV6-5
TGTGCCAGCAGTTCCCGGGGGGGTAATGGCTACACCTTC
CASSSRGGNGYTF
>TRBJ2-7|NA|TRBD1|TRBV25-1
TGTGCCAGCAGTGACCTGTCGACAGGGGATCACGAGCAGTACTTC
CASSDLSTGDHEQYF
>TRBJ1-1|NA|NA|TRBV5-1
TGCGCCAGCAGCTTGAACGGTGAAGCTTTCTTT
CASSLNGEAFF
>TRBJ2-5|NA|TRBD2|TRBV5-1
TGCGCCAGCAGCCCCGGACTAGCGGGGCAAGAGACCCAGTACTTC
CASSPGLAGQETQYF
>TRBJ2-7|NA|NA|TRBV2
TGTGCCAGCAGCGGGCGGGGCGGTTCCTACGAGCAGTACTTC
CASSGRGGSYEQYF
>TRBJ2-5|NA|NA|TRBV6-5
TGTGCCAGCAGACACTTGAGAGGGAAACAAGAGACCCAGTACTTC
CASRHLRGKQETQYF
>TRBJ2-7|NA|TRBD2|TRBV6-5
TGTGCCAGCAATCTCCTAGCGGGGGGGCGAGTCGAGCAGTACTTC
CASNLLAGGRVEQYF
>TRBJ1-4|NA|TRBD1|TRBV30
TGTGCCTGGAGAGGGGGGACAGGGAATGAAAAACTGTTTTTT
CAWRGGTGNEKLFF
>TRBJ2-3|NA|TRBD1|TRBV14
TGTGCCAGCAGCCGCCCGGACAGGGGGGGGGATACGCAGTATTTT
CASSRPDRGGDTQYF
>TRBJ2-1|NA|TRBD2|TRBV6-1
TGTGCCAGCAGTGAAAGAGGGGGCAATAGCGGGAGTCTCTACAATGAGCAGTTCTTC
CASSERGGNSGSLYNEQFF
>TRBJ1-1|NA|NA|TRBV6-5
TGTGCCAGCACCGGGGGGCTTCGGACTGAAGCTTTCTTT
CASTGGLRTEAFF
>TRBJ2-3|NA|NA|TRBV12-3/TRBV12-4
TGTGCCAGCAGTACAGGGTTTCCAGATACGCAGTATTTT
CASSTGFPDTQYF
>TRBJ2-7|NA|NA|TRBV24-1
TGTGCCACCAGTGACGGCCAGGGGCTCCTATACGAGCAGTACTTC
CATSDGQGLLYEQYF